Detailed here is one T cell receptor (beta chain). The antigen is not known. The RNA, about 0.5 to 1 ug, was put through reverse transcription using random hexamers. An immunoSEQ multiplex PCR amplified TCR beta CDR3 over 54 Vbeta and 13 Jbeta. Using its own MiXCR run on the immunoSEQ multiplex PCR reads, TCRdb lists one record per CDR3 protein. The repertoire holds approximately 150,000 distinct CDR3 sequences, with roughly 94% as singletons. The CDR3 loop spans 13 amino acids. The germline V and J ends were trimmed by 7 bases and 0 bases, with 8 bases remaining between them. This entry belongs to a study of CD8 T cells in Susac syndrome. Peripheral blood CD8+ and CD4+ T cells were profiled by TCR beta sequencing. CD8+ and CD4+ T cells were negatively isolated; TEMRA cells were FACS-enriched. Study-wide results and caveats: As the study acknowledged, the number of individuals who were part of its TCR sequencing and HLA analysis was relatively small.

The genes are TRBV12-3 or TRBV12-4 and TRBJ2-3; possibly TRBD1 or TRBD2 for D (5 bases each). The source of this sequence is a human donor with multiple sclerosis. The material sequenced was CD4+ T cells from PBMCs. CDR3 DNA sequence: TGTGCCAGCACTCGGGACAGCACAGATACGCAGTATTTT. It is translated as CASTRDSTDTQYF.